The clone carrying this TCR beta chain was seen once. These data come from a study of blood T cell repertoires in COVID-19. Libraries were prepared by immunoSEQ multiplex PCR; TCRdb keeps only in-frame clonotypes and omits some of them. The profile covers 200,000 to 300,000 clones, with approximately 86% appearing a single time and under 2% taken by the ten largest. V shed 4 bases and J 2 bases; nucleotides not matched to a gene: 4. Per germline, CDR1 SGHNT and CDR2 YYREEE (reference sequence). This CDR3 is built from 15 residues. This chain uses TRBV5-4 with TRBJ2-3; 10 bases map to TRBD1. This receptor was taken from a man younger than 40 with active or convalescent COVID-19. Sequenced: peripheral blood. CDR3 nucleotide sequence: TGTGCCAGCAGCCGGGACAGGGGTCCCACAGATACGCAGTATTTT. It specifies CASSRDRGPTDTQYF.